This T cell receptor (beta chain) is from a study of blood T cell repertoires in COVID-19. This CDR3 has 17 residues. Germline CDR1 and CDR2: GTSNPN and SVGIG (reference sequence). V lost 4 bases and J 7 bases, leaving 23 bases between the germline ends. The assay was immunoSEQ multiplex PCR, and TCRdb's table has in-frame clones only and misses some. The sample contains about 230,000 clones, around 86% of which appear only once. The chain joins TRBV30 to TRBJ1-6; tentatively, D is TRBD1 (6 bases). The TCR was taken from a man between 50 and 59 years old with COVID-19, enrolled during active disease. The sequenced sample consisted of peripheral blood. The CDR3 DNA sequence: TGTGCCTGGAATCCCTCAGGGGCCGCCGGTATCAATTCACCCCTCCACTTT. Protein sequence: CAWNPSGAAGINSPLHF.